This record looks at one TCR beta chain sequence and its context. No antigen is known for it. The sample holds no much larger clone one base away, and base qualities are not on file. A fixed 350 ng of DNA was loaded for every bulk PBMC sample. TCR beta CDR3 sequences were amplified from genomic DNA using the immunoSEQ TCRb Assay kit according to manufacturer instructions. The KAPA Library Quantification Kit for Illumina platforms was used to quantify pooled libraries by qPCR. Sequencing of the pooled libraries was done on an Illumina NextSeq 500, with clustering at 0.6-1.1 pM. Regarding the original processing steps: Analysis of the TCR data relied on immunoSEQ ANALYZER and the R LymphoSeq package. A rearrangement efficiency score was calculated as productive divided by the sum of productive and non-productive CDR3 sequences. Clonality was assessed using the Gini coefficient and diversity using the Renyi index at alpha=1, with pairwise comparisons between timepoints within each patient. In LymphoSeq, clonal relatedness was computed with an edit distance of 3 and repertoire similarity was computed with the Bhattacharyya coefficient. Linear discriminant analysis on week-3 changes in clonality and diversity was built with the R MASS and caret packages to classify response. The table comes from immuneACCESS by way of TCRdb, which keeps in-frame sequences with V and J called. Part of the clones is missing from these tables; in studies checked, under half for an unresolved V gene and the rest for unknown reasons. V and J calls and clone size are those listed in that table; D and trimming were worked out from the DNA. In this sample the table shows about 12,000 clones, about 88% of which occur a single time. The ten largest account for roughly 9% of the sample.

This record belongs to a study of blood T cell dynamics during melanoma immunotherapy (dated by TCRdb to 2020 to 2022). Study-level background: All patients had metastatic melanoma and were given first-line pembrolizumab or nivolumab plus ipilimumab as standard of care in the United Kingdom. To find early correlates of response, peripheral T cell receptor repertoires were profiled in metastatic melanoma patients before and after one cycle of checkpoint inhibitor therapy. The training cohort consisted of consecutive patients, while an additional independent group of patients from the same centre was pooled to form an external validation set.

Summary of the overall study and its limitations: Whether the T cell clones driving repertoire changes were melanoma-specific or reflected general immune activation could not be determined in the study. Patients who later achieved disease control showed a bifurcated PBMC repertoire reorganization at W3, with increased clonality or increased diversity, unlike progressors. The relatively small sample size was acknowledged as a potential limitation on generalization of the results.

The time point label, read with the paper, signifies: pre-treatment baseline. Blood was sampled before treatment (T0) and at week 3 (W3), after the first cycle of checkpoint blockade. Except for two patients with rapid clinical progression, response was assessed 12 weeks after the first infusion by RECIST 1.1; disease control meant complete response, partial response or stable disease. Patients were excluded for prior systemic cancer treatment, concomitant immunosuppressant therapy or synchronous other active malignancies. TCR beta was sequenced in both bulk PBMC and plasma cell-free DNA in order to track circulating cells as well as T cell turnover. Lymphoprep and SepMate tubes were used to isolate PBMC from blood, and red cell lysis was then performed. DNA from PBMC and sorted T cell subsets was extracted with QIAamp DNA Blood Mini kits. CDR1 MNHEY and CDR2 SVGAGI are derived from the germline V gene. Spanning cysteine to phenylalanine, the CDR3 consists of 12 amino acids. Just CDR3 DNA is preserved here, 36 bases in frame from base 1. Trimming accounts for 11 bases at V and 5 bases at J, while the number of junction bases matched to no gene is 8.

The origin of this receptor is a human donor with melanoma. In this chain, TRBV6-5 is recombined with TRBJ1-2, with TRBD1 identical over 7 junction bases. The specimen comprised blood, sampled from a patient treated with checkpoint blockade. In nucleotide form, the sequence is TGTGCCTGCGGGGTGACAGGGTATGGCTACACCTTC. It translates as CACGVTGYGYTF.